This paragraph reports one T cell receptor (beta chain). The data belong to a study of T cells in Graves' hyperthyroidism and ophthalmopathy. The CDR3 has 16 amino acids. The ends lost 3 bases at V and 2 bases at J; junction bases unmatched: 10. Germline CDR1 SGDLS, CDR2 YYNGEE. Amplification targeted TCR beta CDR3 regions from RNA transcripts. First-round RT-PCR of the TCR CDR3 relied on the HTBI primer set. TCRdb re-analysed the multiplex PCR reads in MiXCR, keeping a single row per CDR3 protein. The sample consists of about 530,000 distinct CDR3 sequences, 15% to 20% of them appearing once. A Clinical Activity Score of at least 3, a NOSPECS grade of at least 4 and a duration under 3 months were recorded in the ophthalmopathy patients. Reasons for excluding patients were uncontrolled infection, other autoimmune disease, pregnancy or lactation. Each diagnosis was grounded in clinical symptoms, serum thyroxine and TRAb, thyroid ultrasound, and orbital computed tomography.

The TCR sequence derives from a woman aged 18-29 years with Graves' ophthalmopathy. This chain joins TRBV9 and TRBJ1-2; 7 nucleotides agree with TRBD1. The specimen was blood. The CDR3 DNA is TGTGCCAGCAGCGCTGGAGGGACAGATAAAAACTATGGCTACACCTTC. Translated: CASSAGGTDKNYGYTF.